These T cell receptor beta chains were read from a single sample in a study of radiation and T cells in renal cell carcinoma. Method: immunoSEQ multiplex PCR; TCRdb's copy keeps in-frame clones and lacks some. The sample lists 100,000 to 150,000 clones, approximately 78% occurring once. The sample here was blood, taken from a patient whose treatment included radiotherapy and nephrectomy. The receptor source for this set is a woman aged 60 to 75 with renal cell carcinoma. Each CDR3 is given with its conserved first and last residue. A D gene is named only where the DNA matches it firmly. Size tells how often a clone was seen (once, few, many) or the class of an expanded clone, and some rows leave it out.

CDR3aa: CASSYRYGQGGEKLFF
CDR3nt: TGTGCCAGCAGTTACCGCTACGGACAGGGGGGCGAAAAACTGTTTTTT
j_gene: TRBJ1-4
d_gene: TRBD1
v_gene: TRBV6-5
abundance: .

CDR3aa: CASRGGQGAYEQYF
CDR3nt: TGTGCCAGCAGGGGTGGACAGGGGGCCTACGAGCAGTACTTC
j_gene: TRBJ2-7
d_gene: TRBD1
v_gene: TRBV6-5
abundance: .

CDR3aa: CASSSTGEGQPQHF
CDR3nt: TGCGCCAGCAGCAGTACAGGGGAGGGCCAGCCCCAGCATTTT
j_gene: TRBJ1-5
d_gene: TRBD1
v_gene: TRBV5-1
abundance: .

CDR3aa: CASSDPIKTF
CDR3nt: TGTGCCAGCAGCGACCCTATTAAAACCTTC
j_gene: TRBJ1-2
d_gene: .
v_gene: TRBV7-9
abundance: .

CDR3aa: CASSPVQNQPQHF
CDR3nt: TGTGCCAGCTCACCCGTGCAAAATCAGCCCCAGCATTTT
j_gene: TRBJ1-5
d_gene: .
v_gene: TRBV18
abundance: few

CDR3aa: CSARQGANYEQYF
CDR3nt: TGCAGCGCGAGACAGGGGGCTAACTACGAGCAGTACTTC
j_gene: TRBJ2-7
d_gene: TRBD1
v_gene: TRBV29-1
abundance: .

CDR3aa: CSVLAGGSYEQYF
CDR3nt: TGCAGCGTTCTGGCAGGGGGCAGCTACGAGCAGTACTTC
j_gene: TRBJ2-7
d_gene: TRBD1
v_gene: TRBV29-1
abundance: .

CDR3aa: CASSSPPPPNYGYTF
CDR3nt: TGTGCCAGCAGTTCCCCTCCCCCCCCTAACTATGGCTACACCTTC
j_gene: TRBJ1-2
d_gene: .
v_gene: TRBV28
abundance: .

CDR3aa: CASSLVGSSEKLFF
CDR3nt: TGCGCCAGCAGCTTGGTCGGGTCGAGTGAAAAACTGTTTTTT
j_gene: TRBJ1-4
d_gene: .
v_gene: TRBV5-1
abundance: .

CDR3aa: CASNQGADRNFF
CDR3nt: TGTGCCAGCAACCAGGGGGCTGATAGGAATTTCTTT
j_gene: TRBJ1-1
d_gene: TRBD1
v_gene: TRBV28
abundance: few

CDR3aa: CASSPEWPPAVNSPLHF
CDR3nt: TGCGCCAGCAGCCCAGAGTGGCCGCCCGCCGTAAATTCACCCCTCCACTTT
j_gene: TRBJ1-6
d_gene: .
v_gene: TRBV5-1
abundance: .

CDR3aa: CASRGGVVSNQPQHF
CDR3nt: TGTGCCAGTCGGGGAGGGGTTGTCAGCAATCAGCCCCAGCATTTT
j_gene: TRBJ1-5
d_gene: .
v_gene: TRBV19
abundance: once

CDR3aa: CASSPRTASVEQYF
CDR3nt: TGCGCCAGCAGCCCCCGGACGGCTTCTGTCGAGCAGTACTTC
j_gene: TRBJ2-7
d_gene: .
v_gene: TRBV5-1
abundance: .

CDR3aa: CASSQGGGRGRYEQYF
CDR3nt: TGTGCCAGCAGCCAAGGGGGAGGGAGGGGAAGATACGAGCAGTACTTC
j_gene: TRBJ2-7
d_gene: TRBD2
v_gene: TRBV4-2
abundance: few

CDR3aa: CASSQGLAVDTQYF
CDR3nt: TGCGCCAGCAGCCAGGGACTAGCTGTAGATACGCAGTATTTT
j_gene: TRBJ2-3
d_gene: TRBD2
v_gene: TRBV4-3
abundance: .

CDR3aa: CASNSGQGPDTQYF
CDR3nt: TGTGCCAGCAATTCGGGACAGGGCCCAGATACGCAGTATTTT
j_gene: TRBJ2-3
d_gene: TRBD1
v_gene: TRBV2
abundance: .

CDR3aa: CASSLANRGPDPEAFF
CDR3nt: TGTGCCAGCAGCTTAGCGAACAGGGGTCCCGACCCCGAAGCTTTCTTT
j_gene: TRBJ1-1
d_gene: TRBD1
v_gene: TRBV11-2
abundance: few

CDR3aa: CAWTADRVFYEQYF
CDR3nt: TGTGCCTGGACGGCGGACAGGGTTTTTTACGAGCAGTACTTC
j_gene: TRBJ2-7
d_gene: TRBD1
v_gene: TRBV30
abundance: .

CDR3aa: CASSRQGAGNTEAFF
CDR3nt: TGTGCCAGCAGCCGTCAGGGGGCTGGGAACACTGAAGCTTTCTTT
j_gene: TRBJ1-1
d_gene: TRBD1
v_gene: TRBV7-2
abundance: .

CDR3aa: CASSQDTRGIQYF
CDR3nt: TGCGCCAGCAGCCAAGATACCCGGGGCATTCAGTACTTC
j_gene: TRBJ2-4
d_gene: .
v_gene: TRBV4-1
abundance: few

CDR3aa: CASSFTDTQYF
CDR3nt: TGTGCCAGCAGTTTCACAGATACGCAGTATTTT
j_gene: TRBJ2-3
d_gene: .
v_gene: TRBV28
abundance: .

CDR3aa: CASSIRAGGYGYTF
CDR3nt: TGTGCCAGTAGTATTCGGGCAGGGGGCTATGGCTACACCTTC
j_gene: TRBJ1-2
d_gene: TRBD1
v_gene: TRBV19
abundance: .

CDR3aa: CASSLSLLPRDEQFF
CDR3nt: TGTGCCAGCAGTTTATCCCTCCTACCCCGGGATGAGCAGTTCTTC
j_gene: TRBJ2-1
d_gene: .
v_gene: TRBV27
abundance: .

CDR3aa: CASSPGTGFYEQYF
CDR3nt: TGTGCCAGCAGCCCCGGGACAGGGTTCTACGAGCAGTACTTC
j_gene: TRBJ2-7
d_gene: TRBD1
v_gene: TRBV5-1
abundance: .

CDR3aa: CASSLLGDGGYTF
CDR3nt: TGTGCCAGCAGCTTATTGGGGGACGGTGGCTACACCTTC
j_gene: TRBJ1-2
d_gene: .
v_gene: TRBV7-3
abundance: .

CDR3aa: CASSLASGGRYEQYF
CDR3nt: TGTGCCAGCAGCTTAGCCTCTGGGGGAAGGTACGAGCAGTACTTC
j_gene: TRBJ2-7
d_gene: .
v_gene: TRBV7-2
abundance: .

CDR3aa: CASSFYLQQGVEGYTF
CDR3nt: TGTGCCAGCAGCTTCTACCTGCAGCAGGGGGTGGAGGGCTACACCTTC
j_gene: TRBJ1-2
d_gene: TRBD1
v_gene: TRBV5-5
abundance: .